In this sample, the clone carrying this T cell receptor beta chain turned up once. The data were taken from a study of blood T cell repertoires in COVID-19. Study context: Collection of acute and convalescent COVID-19 samples took place in the United States, Italy and Spain. Sources were T cells, B-cell-depleted T cells, or PBMCs; the material itself was cDNA or gDNA.

The table came from immunoSEQ multiplex PCR; TCRdb's copy has only in-frame clones and leaves some out. The repertoire includes about 260,000 clones, around 86% of them detected once, and about 8.7% sits in the top ten. V lost 4 bases, J lost 14 bases, and 12 bases stayed unmatched. The CDR3 extends over 13 amino acids. Germline V gene data show CDR1 as GTSNPN and CDR2 as SVGIG (reference sequence). This chain connects TRBV30 to TRBJ2-1; 9 nucleotides line up with TRBD2. This receptor was taken from a man aged 35-49 years with active or convalescent COVID-19. Sequenced material: peripheral blood. As DNA, the CDR3 is TGTGCCTGGATGCCCCACGCGGGAGGGTCTGAGTTCTTC. Translation gives CAWMPHAGGSEFF. Full variable domain (missing parts from reference TRBV30 and TRBJ2-1): SQTIHQWPATLVQPVGSPLSLECTVEGTSNPNLYWYRQAAGRGLQLLFYSVGIGQISSEVPQNLSASRPQDRQFILSSKKLLLSDSGFYLCAWMPHAGGSEFFGPGTRLTVL.